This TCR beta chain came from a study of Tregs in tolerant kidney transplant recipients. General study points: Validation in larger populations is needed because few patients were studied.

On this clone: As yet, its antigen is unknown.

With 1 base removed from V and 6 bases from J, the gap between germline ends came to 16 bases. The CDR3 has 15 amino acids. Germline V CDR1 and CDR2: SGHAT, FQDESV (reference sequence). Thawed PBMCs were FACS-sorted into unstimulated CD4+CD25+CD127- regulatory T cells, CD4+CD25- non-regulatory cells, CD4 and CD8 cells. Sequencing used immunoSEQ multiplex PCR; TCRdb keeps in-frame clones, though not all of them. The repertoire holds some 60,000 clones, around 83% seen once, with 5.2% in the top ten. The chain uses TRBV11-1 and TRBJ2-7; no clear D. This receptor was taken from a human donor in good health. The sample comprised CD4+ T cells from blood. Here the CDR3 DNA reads TGTGCCAGCAGCTTAGGTCTGGGCCGTGCTTCCGAGCAGTACTTC. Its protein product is CASSLGLGRASEQYF.